A single sample gave rise to the 19 T cell receptor beta chains below, sequenced in a study of cytomegalovirus exposure and HLA in healthy donors. A multiplex PCR was run with 60 Vbeta primers and 13 Jbeta primers. The repertoire was sequenced with immunoSEQ multiplex PCR; TCRdb's copy has only in-frame clones and lacks some. This sample has 100,000 to 150,000 clones; about 87% occur once, and the top ten carry under 6.5%. The sample comprised PBMCs. Receptors originate from a woman aged 25 to 39 in good health and CMV-seronegative.

The chain employs TRBV27 and TRBJ1-2; D is unclear. The CDR3 length is 13 residues. Germline-derived CDR1 and CDR2 are MNHEY and SMNVEV (reference sequence). Trimming pared 3 bases from V and 5 bases from J, leaving 10 bases between. Here the CDR3 reads CASSFGGRYGYTF. CDR3 nucleotide sequence: TGTGCCAGCAGTTTTGGAGGGAGGTATGGCTACACCTTC.

V and J are TRBV19 and TRBJ1-2; 10 bases match TRBD1. Trimming cost V 5 bases and J 0 bases; bases outside gene matches: 3. Germline V lookup: CDR1 LNHDA, CDR2 SQIVND (reference sequence). This CDR3 has 15 residues. CDR3 sequence (DNA): TGTGCCAGTAGTGTCGACAGGGGGCCTAACTATGGCTACACCTTC. This codes for CASSVDRGPNYGYTF.

This clone showed up just once. CDR3 DNA sequence: TGTGCCAGCACGGGCGGGTCCTCCTACGAGCAGTACTTC. Amino acid sequence: CASTGGSSYEQYF. The chain combines TRBV7-9 with TRBJ2-7, with a tentative D call TRBD2 (5 bases). This CDR3 spans 13 amino acids. Germline values: CDR1 SEHNR, CDR2 FQNEAQ (reference sequence). V was cut by 7 bases and J by 0 bases, with 10 bases left in between. The full variable domain, its missing parts supplied by reference TRBV7-9 and TRBJ2-7, is DTGVSQNPRHKITKRGQNVTFRCDPISEHNRLYWYRQTLGQGPEFLTYFQNEAQLEKSRLLSDRFSAERPKGSFSTLEIQRTEQGDSAMYLCASTGGSSYEQYFGPGTRLTVT.

The chain links TRBV4-1 to TRBJ2-2; TRBD1 might be the D (6 bases). Trimming shortened V by 4 bases and J by 6 bases, and 15 bases separated the two germline ends. Germline V gene sequence: CDR1 MGHRA, CDR2 YSYEKL. This CDR3 has 15 amino acids. CDR3 DNA: TGCGCCAGCAGCCTGGGACAACCGTGGGCCGGGGAGCTGTTTTTT. Its translation is CASSLGQPWAGELFF.

The chain employs TRBV7-2 and TRBJ1-1; no definite D call. Germline V gene sequence: CDR1 SGHTA, CDR2 FQGNSA. This CDR3 has 13 amino acids. Trimming took 2 bases from V and 3 from J, leaving 7 bases between them. DNA for the CDR3: TGTGCCAGCAGCTTATCCGGGTACACTGAAGCTTTCTTT. Translated, it gives CASSLSGYTEAFF.

V gene TRBV28 combines with J gene TRBJ1-2; D is undetermined. The CDR3 consists of 15 residues. Germline CDR1 MDHEN, CDR2 SYDVKM. Trimming pared 1 base from V and 4 bases from J, leaving 13 bases between. The CDR3 sequence is CASSLFAWSVYGYTF. CDR3 nucleotide sequence: TGTGCCAGCAGTTTATTCGCTTGGAGCGTCTATGGCTACACCTTC.

V usage is TRBV7-3 and J usage is TRBJ2-3; 12 bases align to TRBD2. V was clipped by 8 bases and J by 3 bases; unmatched bases: 3. This CDR3 has 14 residues. Looked up from germline, CDR1 is SGHTA and CDR2 is FQGTGA. DNA of the CDR3: TGTGCCAGCGCGACTAGCGGGGGAACAGATACGCAGTATTTT. This sequence encodes CASATSGGTDTQYF. Together with reference TRBV7-3 and TRBJ2-3, the CDR3 gives the full variable domain: GAGVSQTPSNKVTEKGKYVELRCDPISGHTALYWYRQSLGQGPEFLIYFQGTGAADDSGLPNDRFFAVRPEGSVSTLKIQRTERGDSAVYLCASATSGGTDTQYFGPGTRLTVL.

The table lists this clone with a count of one. V usage is TRBV7-2 and J usage is TRBJ2-1, with 10 bases identical to TRBD1. The CDR3 covers 14 residues. Germline trimming cut 5 bases from V and 8 bases from J; bases unmatched to any gene: 6. Germline assignment: CDR1 SGHTA and CDR2 FQGNSA. This chain's CDR3 is CASSRETGGHEQFF. CDR3 DNA: TGTGCCAGCAGCCGGGAGACAGGGGGCCATGAGCAGTTCTTC. The full variable domain, completed using reference TRBV7-2 and TRBJ2-1, is GAGVSQSPSNKVTEKGKDVELRCDPISGHTALYWYRQSLGQGLEFLIYFQGNSAPDKSGLPSDRFSAERTGGSVSTLTIQRTQQEDSAVYLCASSRETGGHEQFFGPGTRLTVL.

This clone was observed a few times. The rearrangement joins TRBV6-6 to TRBJ1-2; D is possibly TRBD1 (6 bases). Germline V gene data show CDR1 as MNHNY and CDR2 as SVGAGI (reference sequence). The CDR3 has 15 residues. V was trimmed by 5 bases and J by 5 bases, leaving 18 bases between them. CDR3 coding DNA: TGTGCCAGCAGTAGGGTTGGACAGAGAAAGTATGGCTACACCTTC. Translating it yields CASSRVGQRKYGYTF.

Comments on this clone: This same CDR3 is encoded by further DNA sequences in the sample. The rearrangement links TRBV28 to TRBJ1-1, with D possibly matching TRBD1 (5 bases). The V end was cut by 7 bases, the J end by 0 bases, with 9 bases between. This CDR3 spans 13 amino acids. CDR1 MDHEN and CDR2 SYDVKM come from the germline V gene. The CDR3 coding sequence is TGTGCCAGCATAAGACAGTTGAACACTGAAGCTTTCTTT. Protein product: CASIRQLNTEAFF. The whole variable domain, filled in from reference TRBV28 and TRBJ1-1, reads DVKVTQSSRYLVKRTGEKVFLECVQDMDHENMFWYRQDPGLGLRLIYFSYDVKMKEKGDIPEGYSVSREKKERFSLILESASTNQTSMYLCASIRQLNTEAFFGQGTRLTVV.

This clone was recorded only once. In DNA form, the CDR3 reads TGTGCCAGCATCCGGGACAGTCCTAACTATGGCTACACCTTC. Encoded protein: CASIRDSPNYGYTF. The V gene is TRBV2, the J gene TRBJ1-2; 7 nucleotides line up with TRBD1. The CDR3 is made up of 14 amino acids. With 7 bases clipped from V and 0 bases from J, the junction kept 5 bases outside the gene matches. CDR1 and CDR2 from the germline V gene are SNHLY and FYNNEI.

The CDR3 spells CASSLLSPISNTGELFF. CDR3 sequence (DNA): TGCGCCAGCAGCCTGCTGTCACCTATTTCGAACACCGGGGAGCTGTTTTTT. The V call is TRBV4-3, the J call TRBJ2-2; no clear D. The length of the CDR3 is 17 residues. V lost 4 bases, J lost 0 bases, and 15 bases lay in between. Germline V gene sequence: CDR1 LGHNA, CDR2 YSLEER.

The chain combines TRBV4-1 with TRBJ2-2; a possible D gene is TRBD2 (5 bases). CDR3 length equals 18 residues. The V end lost 3 bases, the J end lost 2 bases, and 19 bases lay between the germline ends. From germline, CDR1 is MGHRA and CDR2 YSYEKL. The CDR3 protein is CASSHKPFREVNTGELFF. CDR3 in DNA: TGCGCCAGCAGCCACAAGCCTTTCCGGGAAGTTAACACCGGGGAGCTGTTTTTT.

The V and J genes are TRBV7-6 and TRBJ2-5, with TRBD2 as a possible D gene (6 bases). In germline, CDR1 is SGHVS, CDR2 FNYEAQ. The CDR3 is 14 residues long. V lost 5 bases, J lost 2 bases, and 12 bases lay in between. The CDR3 is CASSQPGLQETQYF. CDR3 coding DNA: TGTGCCAGCAGCCAACCGGGACTGCAAGAGACCCAGTACTTC.

V and J are TRBV6-4 and TRBJ1-1; D is ambiguous. This CDR3 region has 14 residues. The V end lost 0 bases, the J end lost 7 bases, and 12 bases lay between the germline ends. Germline V lookup: CDR1 MRHNA, CDR2 SNTAGT. Here the CDR3 reads CASSDSLGVLEAFF. The CDR3 DNA reads as TGTGCCAGCAGTGACTCGTTAGGAGTTCTTGAAGCTTTCTTT.

This sequence joins TRBV28 and TRBJ2-5; 9 bases map to TRBD1. Matching the DNA end better, TRBJ2-7 makes the J call doubtful. The CDR3 sequence is 16 residues long. CDR1 is MDHEN and CDR2 is SYDVKM in the germline V gene. The CDR3: CASSFAYRGPSYEQYF. In nucleotides, the CDR3 is TGTGCCAGCAGTTTCGCCTACAGGGGGCCCTCCTACGAGCAGTACTTC.

The rearrangement links TRBV4-1 to TRBJ2-3; D remains ambiguous. Germline CDR1 and CDR2: MGHRA and YSYEKL. V lost 5 bases and J lost 4, with 19 bases in between. The CDR3 contains 16 residues. CDR3 region: CASSSTSSIRSDTQYF. CDR3 DNA sequence: TGCGCCAGCAGCTCCACCTCAAGTATCAGGTCAGATACGCAGTATTTT.

The chain recombines TRBV7-9 with TRBJ2-2; D gene uncertain. CDR1 is SEHNR, CDR2 FQNEAQ, per germline (reference sequence). V lost 3 bases to trimming and J lost 7 bases, with 9 bases between them. The CDR3 is 13 amino acids. This chain's CDR3 is CASSLIVNGELFF. As DNA, the CDR3 is TGTGCCAGCAGCTTGATAGTTAACGGGGAGCTGTTTTTT.

The chain joins TRBV6-4 to TRBJ1-2; D not certain. Between the trimmed V and J ends, which lost 0 bases and 7 bases, there was a span of 6 bases. The CDR3 length is 12 residues. Germline CDR1 MRHNA, CDR2 SNTAGT. The DNA of the CDR3 is TGTGCCAGCAGTGACTCAATCGGTGGCTACACCTTC. It translates to CASSDSIGGYTF.